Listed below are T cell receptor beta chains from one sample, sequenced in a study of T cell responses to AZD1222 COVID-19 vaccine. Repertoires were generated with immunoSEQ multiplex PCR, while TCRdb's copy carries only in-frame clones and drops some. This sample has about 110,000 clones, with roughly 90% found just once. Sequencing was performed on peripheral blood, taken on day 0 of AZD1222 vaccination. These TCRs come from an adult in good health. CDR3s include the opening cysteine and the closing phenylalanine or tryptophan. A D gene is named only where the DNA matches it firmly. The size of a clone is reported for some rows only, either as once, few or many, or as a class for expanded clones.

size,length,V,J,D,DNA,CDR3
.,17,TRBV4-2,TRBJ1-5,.,TGTGCCAGCAGCCAAGAAATCGGGGGAACGAGCAATCAGCCCCAGCATTTT,CASSQEIGGTSNQPQHF
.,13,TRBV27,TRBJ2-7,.,TGTGCCAGCAGTTTATCTTACGCCTACGAGCAGTACTTC,CASSLSYAYEQYF
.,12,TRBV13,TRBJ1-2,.,TGTGCCAGCAGCTTCGATGACTATGGCTACACCTTC,CASSFDDYGYTF
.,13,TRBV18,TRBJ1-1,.,TGTGCCAGCTCACCGGAGGGGAGAGATGAAGCTTTCTTT,CASSPEGRDEAFF
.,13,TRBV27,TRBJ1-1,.,TGTGCCAGCAGTTTAACCGTGAACACTGAAGCTTTCTTT,CASSLTVNTEAFF
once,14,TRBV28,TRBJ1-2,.,TGTGCCAGCACCTGGGGGGGGGCAGGCTATGGCTACACCTTC,CASTWGGAGYGYTF
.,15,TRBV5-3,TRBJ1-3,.,TGTGCCAGAAGCTTCCCAGGTACCTCTGGAAACACCATATATTTT,CARSFPGTSGNTIYF
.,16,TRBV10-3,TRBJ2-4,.,TGTGCCATCAGTGAGTCGGGGGCAGGGACAAGAGACATTCAGTACTTC,CAISESGAGTRDIQYF
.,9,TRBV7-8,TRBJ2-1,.,TGTGCCAGCAGCCGAGGGTCGTTCTTC,CASSRGSFF
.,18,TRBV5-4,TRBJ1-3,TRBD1,TGTGCCAGCAGCTTGGACGGGACAGGGATTTACTCTGGAAACACCATATATTTT,CASSLDGTGIYSGNTIYF
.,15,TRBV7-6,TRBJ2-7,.,TGTGCCAGCAGCCCTACGACCCTATCTATCTACGAGCAGTACTTC,CASSPTTLSIYEQYF
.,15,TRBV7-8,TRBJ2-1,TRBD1,TGTGCCAGCAGCCCCCGGGACAGGACCTACAATGAGCAGTTCTTC,CASSPRDRTYNEQFF
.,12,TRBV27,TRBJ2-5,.,TGTGCCAGCCCCCCGCACCAAGAGACCCAGTACTTC,CASPPHQETQYF
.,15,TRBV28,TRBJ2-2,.,TGTGCCAGCCGATCTCCAGGAACGAACACCGGGGAGCTGTTTTTT,CASRSPGTNTGELFF
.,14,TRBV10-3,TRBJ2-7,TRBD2,TGTGCCGCGTCCGATCAGCAGGGAGGGTACGAGCAGTACTTC,CAASDQQGGYEQYF
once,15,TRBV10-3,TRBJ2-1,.,TGTGCCATCAGTGAGTCCCAGTCGGGCTACAATGAGCAGTTCTTC,CAISESQSGYNEQFF
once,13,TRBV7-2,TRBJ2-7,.,TGTGCCAGCAGCCTAAGTTCTTCCTACGAGCAGTACTTC,CASSLSSSYEQYF
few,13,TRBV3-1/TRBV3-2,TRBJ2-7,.,TGTGCCACTCGGGGGCCTGCCTTCTACGAGCAGTACTTC,CATRGPAFYEQYF
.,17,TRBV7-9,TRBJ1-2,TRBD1,TGTGCCAGCAGTTCCTCCGGGACAGGGTGTTGTAGATATGGCTACACCTTC,CASSSSGTGCCRYGYTF
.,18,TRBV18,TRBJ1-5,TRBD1,TGTGCCAGCTCCACCAGCCCTGGACAGGGGGGTAGCAATCAGCCCCAGCATTTT,CASSTSPGQGGSNQPQHF
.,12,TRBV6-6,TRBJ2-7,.,TGTGCCAGCAGTAGGGGCTCCTACGAGCAGTACTTC,CASSRGSYEQYF
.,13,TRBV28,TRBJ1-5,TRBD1,TGTGCCAGCAGAGCCGACAGGGGGCAGCCCCAGCATTTT,CASRADRGQPQHF
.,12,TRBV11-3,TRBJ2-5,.,TGTGCCAGCAGCCCCTGGTCGGAGACCCAGTACTTC,CASSPWSETQYF
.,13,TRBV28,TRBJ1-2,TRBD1,TGTGCCAGCAGTTGGGACAGCTCCTATGGCTACACCTTC,CASSWDSSYGYTF
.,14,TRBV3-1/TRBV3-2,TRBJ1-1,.,TGTGCCAGCAGCCAAGGGTGGGTGCGGACTGAAGCTTTCTTT,CASSQGWVRTEAFF
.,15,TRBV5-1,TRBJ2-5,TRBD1,TGCGCCAGCAGCTTGACAGGGGGAGTGCAAGAGACCCAGTACTTC,CASSLTGGVQETQYF
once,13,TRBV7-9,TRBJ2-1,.,TGTGCCAGCAGCTCGGGAGTACCCGATGAGCAGTTCTTC,CASSSGVPDEQFF
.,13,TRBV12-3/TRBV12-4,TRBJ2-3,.,TGTGCCAGCAGTTCAACACACGGGGATACGCAGTATTTT,CASSSTHGDTQYF
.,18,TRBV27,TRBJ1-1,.,TGTGCCAGCAGTTTATCGGGGTCAAAGCGTATTCGGAACACTGAAGCTTTCTTT,CASSLSGSKRIRNTEAFF
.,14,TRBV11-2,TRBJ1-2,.,TGTGCCAGCAGCCCGGCCGGACCGTCCTATGGCTACACCTTC,CASSPAGPSYGYTF
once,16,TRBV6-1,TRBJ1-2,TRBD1,TGTGCCAGCAGTGAGTGGAGGACAGGGCGAGGCTATGGCTACACCTTC,CASSEWRTGRGYGYTF
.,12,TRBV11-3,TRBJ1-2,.,TGTGCCAGCAGCTTAGGGTACGAGGGCTACACCTTC,CASSLGYEGYTF
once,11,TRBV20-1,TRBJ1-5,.,TGCAGTGCTAGCAGCAATCAGCCCCAGCATTTT,CSASSNQPQHF
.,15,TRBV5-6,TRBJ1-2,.,TGTGCCAGCAGCGGTCGGGGCACTTCTAACTATGGCTACACCTTC,CASSGRGTSNYGYTF
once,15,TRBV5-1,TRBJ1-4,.,TGCGCCAGCAGCTTGCAGGGACTGGCTAATGAAAAACTGTTTTTT,CASSLQGLANEKLFF
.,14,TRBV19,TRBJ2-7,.,TGTGCCAGTAGTATACGACCGGGAGCCTACGAGCAGTACTTC,CASSIRPGAYEQYF
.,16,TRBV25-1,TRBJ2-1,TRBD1,TGTGCCAGCAGTGAATTCCAGGGGGTTATGGGCAATGAGCAGTTCTTC,CASSEFQGVMGNEQFF
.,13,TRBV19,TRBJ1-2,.,TGTGCCAGTAGTATCGGGCTTACCTATGGCTACACCTTC,CASSIGLTYGYTF
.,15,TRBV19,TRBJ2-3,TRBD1,TGTGCCAGTACCGATACTAGACAGGGGACAGATACGCAGTATTTT,CASTDTRQGTDTQYF
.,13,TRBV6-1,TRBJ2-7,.,TGTGCCAGCAGTGAAGAGCTGGGGTACGAGCAGTACTTC,CASSEELGYEQYF
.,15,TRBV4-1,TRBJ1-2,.,TGCGCCAGCAGCTTCCGGGACGGACAAAACTATGGCTACACCTTC,CASSFRDGQNYGYTF
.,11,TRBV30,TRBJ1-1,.,TGTGCCTGGAGCGTGGAGGGTGAAGCTTTCTTT,CAWSVEGEAFF
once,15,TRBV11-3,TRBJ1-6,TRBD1,TGTGCCAGCAGCGACCGACAGGGCATGGGTTCACCCCTCCACTTT,CASSDRQGMGSPLHF
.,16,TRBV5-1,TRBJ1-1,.,TGCGCCAGCAGCTTCGGGCAGGTAACTATTGTCGCTGAAGCTTTCTTT,CASSFGQVTIVAEAFF
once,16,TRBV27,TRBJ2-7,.,TGTGCCAGCAGTTTAGAGGCAGGAGGTAGCTCCTACGAGCAGTACTTC,CASSLEAGGSSYEQYF
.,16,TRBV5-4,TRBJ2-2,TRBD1,TGTGCCAGCAGCCCCCGGGGCAGGGGGTTGACCGGGGAGCTGTTTTTT,CASSPRGRGLTGELFF
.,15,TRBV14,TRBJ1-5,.,TGTGCCAGCAGCCGGTCAATGAGGGGCAATCAGCCCCAGCATTTT,CASSRSMRGNQPQHF
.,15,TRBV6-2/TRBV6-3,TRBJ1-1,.,TGTGCCAGCAGTTACGGACTTCAGGGTGGCACTGAAGCTTTCTTT,CASSYGLQGGTEAFF
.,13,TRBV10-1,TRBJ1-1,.,TGCGCCAGCAGCCAACAGGGAAGAACTGAAGCTTTCTTT,CASSQQGRTEAFF
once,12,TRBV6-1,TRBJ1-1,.,TGTGCCAGCAGTGAAGCCAGGGCTGGGGCTTTCTTT,CASSEARAGAFF
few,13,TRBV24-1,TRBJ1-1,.,TGTGCCACCAGTGATGGATTGAACACTGAAGCTTTCTTT,CATSDGLNTEAFF
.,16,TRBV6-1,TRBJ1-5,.,TGTGCCAGCAGTGAAAGGATAAGGGGAGGAGGTCAGCCCCAGCATTTT,CASSERIRGGGQPQHF
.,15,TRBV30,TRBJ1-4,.,TGTGCCTGGAGTGGGGGTTTAGGGTACGGGGAAAAACTGTTTTTT,CAWSGGLGYGEKLFF
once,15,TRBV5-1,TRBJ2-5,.,TGCGCCAGCAGCCCGACCGGGACACCGAAAGAGACCCAGTACTTC,CASSPTGTPKETQYF
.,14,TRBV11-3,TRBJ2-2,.,TGTGCCAGCAGCTCCGGGACCCTCACCGGGGAGCTGTTTTTT,CASSSGTLTGELFF